The clone carrying this T cell receptor beta chain was seen only a few times. This entry comes from a study of CDR3 diversity in severe acne. TCRdb reprocessed the PCR reads via MiXCR and lists one record per CDR3 protein. The sample lists tens of thousands of distinct CDR3 sequences, 45% to 55% seen once, with 14% in the top ten. This CDR3 contains 14 residues. Per the germline V gene, CDR1 is LGHDT and CDR2 is YNNKEL (reference sequence). Trimming left V 5 bases short and J 6 bases short, with 13 bases between. The sequencing input was blood. The source of this sequence is a male donor in good health, without acne. The chain employs TRBV3-1 and TRBJ2-2; D may be TRBD1 or TRBD2 (6 bases each). The CDR3 DNA is TGTGCCAGCAGCGCCTTAGGGGGGTCCGGGGAGCTGTTTTTT. It specifies CASSALGGSGELFF.